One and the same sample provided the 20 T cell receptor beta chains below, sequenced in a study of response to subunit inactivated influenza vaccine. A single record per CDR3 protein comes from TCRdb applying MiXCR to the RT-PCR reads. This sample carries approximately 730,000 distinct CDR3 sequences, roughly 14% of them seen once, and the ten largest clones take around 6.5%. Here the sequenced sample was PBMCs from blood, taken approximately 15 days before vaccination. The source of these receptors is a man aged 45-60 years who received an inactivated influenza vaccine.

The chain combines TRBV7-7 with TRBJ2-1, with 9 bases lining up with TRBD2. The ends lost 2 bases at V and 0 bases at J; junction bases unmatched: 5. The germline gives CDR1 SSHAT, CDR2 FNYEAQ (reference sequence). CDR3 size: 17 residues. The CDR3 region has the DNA TGTGCCAGCAGCTTACGGCCACTAGCGGGCTCCTACAATGAGCAGTTCTTC. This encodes CASSLRPLAGSYNEQFF.

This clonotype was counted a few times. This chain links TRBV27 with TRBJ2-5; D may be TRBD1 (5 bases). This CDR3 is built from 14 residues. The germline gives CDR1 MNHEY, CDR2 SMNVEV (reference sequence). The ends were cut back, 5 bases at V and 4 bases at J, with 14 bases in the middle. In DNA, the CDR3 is TGTGCCAGCAGTAACCAGGGAAGGGGAGAGACCCAGTACTTC. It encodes CASSNQGRGETQYF.

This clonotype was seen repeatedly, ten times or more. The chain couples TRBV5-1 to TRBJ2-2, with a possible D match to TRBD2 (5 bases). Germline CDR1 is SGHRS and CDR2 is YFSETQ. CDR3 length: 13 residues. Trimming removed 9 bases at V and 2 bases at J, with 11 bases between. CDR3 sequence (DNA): TGCGCCACCGGACGGGAAAACACCGGGGAGCTGTTTTTT. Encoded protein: CATGRENTGELFF.

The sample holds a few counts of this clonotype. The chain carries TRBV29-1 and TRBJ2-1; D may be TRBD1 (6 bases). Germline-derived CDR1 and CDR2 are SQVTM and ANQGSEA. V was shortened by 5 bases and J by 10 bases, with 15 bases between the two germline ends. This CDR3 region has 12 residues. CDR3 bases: TGCAGCGTTCCCAAAACAGGGAGAGAGCAGTTCTTC. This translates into CSVPKTGREQFF.

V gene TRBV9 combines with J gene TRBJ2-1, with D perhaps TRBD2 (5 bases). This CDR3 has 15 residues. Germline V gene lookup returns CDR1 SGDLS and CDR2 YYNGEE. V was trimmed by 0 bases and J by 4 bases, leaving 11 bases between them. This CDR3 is CASSVGQRQYNEQFF. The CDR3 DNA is TGTGCCAGCAGCGTAGGGCAGCGGCAATACAATGAGCAGTTCTTC.

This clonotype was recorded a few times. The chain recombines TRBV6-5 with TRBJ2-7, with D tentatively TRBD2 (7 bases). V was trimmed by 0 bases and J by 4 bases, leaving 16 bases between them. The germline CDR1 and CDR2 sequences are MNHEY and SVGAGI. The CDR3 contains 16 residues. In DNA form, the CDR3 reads TGTGCCAGCAGTTACTCGCGGACAGCGGGGTTATACGAGCAGTACTTC. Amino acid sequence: CASSYSRTAGLYEQYF.

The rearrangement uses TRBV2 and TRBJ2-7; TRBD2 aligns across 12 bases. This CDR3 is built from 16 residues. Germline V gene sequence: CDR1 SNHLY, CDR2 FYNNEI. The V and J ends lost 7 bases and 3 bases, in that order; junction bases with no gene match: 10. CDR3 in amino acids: CASIPLRLAGDYEQYF. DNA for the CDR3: TGTGCCAGCATTCCCCTCAGACTAGCGGGAGACTACGAGCAGTACTTC.

The CDR3 DNA sequence: TGCGCCAGCAGCGCCCGAGGAGGGAAGAGCTCCTACAATGAGCAGTTCTTC. Translating gives CASSARGGKSSYNEQFF. This chain uses TRBV4-3 with TRBJ2-1; weak D call: TRBD2 (6 bases). Germline V gives CDR1 LGHNA, CDR2 YSLEER. V gave up 5 bases and J gave up 0 bases, with 17 bases separating them. The CDR3 extends over 17 amino acids.

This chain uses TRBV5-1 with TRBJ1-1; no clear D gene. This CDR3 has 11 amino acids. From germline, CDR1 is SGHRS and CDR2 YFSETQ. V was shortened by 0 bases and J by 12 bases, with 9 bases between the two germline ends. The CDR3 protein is CASSLADLTFF. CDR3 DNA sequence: TGCGCCAGCAGCTTGGCCGATCTGACTTTCTTT. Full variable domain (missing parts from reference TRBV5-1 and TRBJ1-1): KAGVTQTPRYLIKTRGQQVTLSCSPISGHRSVSWYQQTPGQGLQFLFEYFSETQRNKGNFPGRFSGRQFSNSRSEMNVSTLELGDSALYLCASSLADLTFFGQGTRLTVV.

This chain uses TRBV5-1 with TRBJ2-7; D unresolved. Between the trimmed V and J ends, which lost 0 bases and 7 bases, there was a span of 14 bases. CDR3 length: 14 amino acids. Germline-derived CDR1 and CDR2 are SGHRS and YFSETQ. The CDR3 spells CASSLANSVGEQYF. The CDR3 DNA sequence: TGCGCCAGCAGCTTGGCGAATTCGGTGGGGGAGCAGTACTTC.

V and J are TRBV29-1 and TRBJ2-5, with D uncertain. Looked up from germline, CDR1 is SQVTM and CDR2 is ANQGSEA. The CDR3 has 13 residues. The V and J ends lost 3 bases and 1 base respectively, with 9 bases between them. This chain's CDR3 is CSVERWIQETQYF. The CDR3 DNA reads TGCAGCGTTGAGAGGTGGATCCAAGAGACCCAGTACTTC.

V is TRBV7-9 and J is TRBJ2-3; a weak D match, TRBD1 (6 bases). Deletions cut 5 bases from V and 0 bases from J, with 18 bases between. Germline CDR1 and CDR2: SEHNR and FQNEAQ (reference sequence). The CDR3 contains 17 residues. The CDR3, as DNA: TGTGCCAGCAGCGCCCCGAGACAGGTTTTCAGCACAGATACGCAGTATTTT. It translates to CASSAPRQVFSTDTQYF.

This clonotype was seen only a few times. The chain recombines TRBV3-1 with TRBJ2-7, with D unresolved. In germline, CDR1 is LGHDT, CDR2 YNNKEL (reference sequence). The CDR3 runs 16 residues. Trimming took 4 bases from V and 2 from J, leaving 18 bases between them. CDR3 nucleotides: TGTGCCAGCAGCCCGTCGAAAAAAGGTCCCCCCTACGAGCAGTACTTC. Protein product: CASSPSKKGPPYEQYF.

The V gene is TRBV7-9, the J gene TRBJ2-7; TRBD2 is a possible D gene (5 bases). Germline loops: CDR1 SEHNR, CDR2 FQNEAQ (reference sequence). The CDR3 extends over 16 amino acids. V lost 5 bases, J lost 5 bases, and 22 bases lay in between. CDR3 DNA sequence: TGTGCCAGCAGCCCCCGTGTGGGGAGACTTGAGCACGAGCAGTACTTC. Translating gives CASSPRVGRLEHEQYF.

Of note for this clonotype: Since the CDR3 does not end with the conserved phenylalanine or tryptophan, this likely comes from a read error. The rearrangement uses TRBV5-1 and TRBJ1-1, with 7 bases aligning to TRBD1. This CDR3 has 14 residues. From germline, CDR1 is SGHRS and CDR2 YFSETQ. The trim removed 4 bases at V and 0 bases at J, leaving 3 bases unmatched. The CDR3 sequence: CASSGGQLNTEAFL. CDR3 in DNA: TGCGCCAGCAGCGGGGGACAGTTGAACACTGAAGCTTTCCTT.

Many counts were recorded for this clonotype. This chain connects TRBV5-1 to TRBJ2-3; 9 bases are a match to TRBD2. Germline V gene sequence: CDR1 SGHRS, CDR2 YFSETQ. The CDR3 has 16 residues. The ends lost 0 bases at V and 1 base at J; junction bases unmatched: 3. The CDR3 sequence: CASSLVAGARTDTQYF. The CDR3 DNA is TGCGCCAGCAGCTTGGTAGCGGGGGCGCGCACAGATACGCAGTATTTT.

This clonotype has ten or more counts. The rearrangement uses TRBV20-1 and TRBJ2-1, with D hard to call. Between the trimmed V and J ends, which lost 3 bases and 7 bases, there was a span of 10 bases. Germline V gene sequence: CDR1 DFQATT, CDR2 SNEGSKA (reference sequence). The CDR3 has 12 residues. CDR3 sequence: CSASPRSNEQFF. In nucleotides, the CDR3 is TGCAGTGCTAGCCCCCGTAGTAATGAGCAGTTCTTC.

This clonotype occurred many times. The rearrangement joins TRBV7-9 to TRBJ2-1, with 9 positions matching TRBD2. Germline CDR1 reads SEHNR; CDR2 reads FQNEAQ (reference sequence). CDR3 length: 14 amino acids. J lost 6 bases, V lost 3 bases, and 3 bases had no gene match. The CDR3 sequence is CASSFAGGSNEQFF. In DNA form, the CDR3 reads TGTGCCAGCAGCTTCGCGGGAGGGTCCAATGAGCAGTTCTTC.

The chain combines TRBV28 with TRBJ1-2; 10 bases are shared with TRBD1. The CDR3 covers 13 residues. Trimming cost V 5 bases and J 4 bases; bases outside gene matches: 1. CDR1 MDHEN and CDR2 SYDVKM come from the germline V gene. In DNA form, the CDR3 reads TGTGCCAGCAGTGGACAGGGGGTCTATGGCTACACCTTC. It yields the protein CASSGQGVYGYTF.

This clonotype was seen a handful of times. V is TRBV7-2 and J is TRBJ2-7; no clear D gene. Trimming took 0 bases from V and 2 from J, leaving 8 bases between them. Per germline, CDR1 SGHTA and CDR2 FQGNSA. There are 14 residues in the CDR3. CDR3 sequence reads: CASSLAGSPYEQYF. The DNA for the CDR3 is TGTGCCAGCAGCTTAGCAGGGTCTCCCTACGAGCAGTACTTC. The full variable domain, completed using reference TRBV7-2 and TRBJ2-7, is GAGVSQSPSNKVTEKGKDVELRCDPISGHTALYWYRQSLGQGLEFLIYFQGNSAPDKSGLPSDRFSAERTGGSVSTLTIQRTQQEDSAVYLCASSLAGSPYEQYFGPGTRLTVT.